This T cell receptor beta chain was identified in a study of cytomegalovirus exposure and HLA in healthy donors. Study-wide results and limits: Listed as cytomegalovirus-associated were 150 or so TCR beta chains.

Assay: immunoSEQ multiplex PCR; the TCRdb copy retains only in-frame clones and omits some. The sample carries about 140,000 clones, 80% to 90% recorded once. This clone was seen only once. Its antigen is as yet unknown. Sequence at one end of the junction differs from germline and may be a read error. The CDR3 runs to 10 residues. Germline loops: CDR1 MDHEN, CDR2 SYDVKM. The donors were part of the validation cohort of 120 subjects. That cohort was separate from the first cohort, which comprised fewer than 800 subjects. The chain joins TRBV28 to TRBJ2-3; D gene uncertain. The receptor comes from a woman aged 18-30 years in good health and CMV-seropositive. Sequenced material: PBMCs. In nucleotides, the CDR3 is TGTGCCAGCAGCACAGATGCGCAGTATTTT. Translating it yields CASSTDAQYF.